The rows below give T cell receptor beta chains drawn from one sample of a study of blood T cells in healthy people across ages. TCRdb passed the 5' RACE reads through MiXCR, listing each CDR3 protein once. The table has over 1,500,000 distinct CDR3 sequences, about 49% seen once. The sample taken for sequencing was blood. These receptors were collected from a middle-aged woman in good health. Each CDR3 is given with its conserved first and last residue. A D gene is named only where the DNA matches it firmly. Clone sizes are given selectively: once, few, many, or a class where the clone is expanded.

v_gene,abundance,j_gene,d_gene,CDR3aa,CDR3nt
TRBV20-1,.,TRBJ1-1,.,CSARDLRGATNTEAFF,TGCAGTGCTAGAGATCTTCGAGGGGCTACGAACACTGAAGCTTTCTTT
TRBV10-1,.,TRBJ1-1,TRBD1,CASSEFGQANTEAFF,TGCGCCAGCAGCGAGTTTGGACAGGCGAACACTGAAGCTTTCTTT
TRBV5-1,many,TRBJ1-2,.,CASSLQGADYGYTF,TGTGCCAGCAGCTTACAAGGGGCGGACTATGGCTACACCTTC
TRBV11-2,once,TRBJ2-1,.,CASSFSPDSSYNEQFF,TGTGCCAGCAGCTTTAGCCCGGATAGCTCCTACAATGAGCAGTTCTTC
TRBV5-1,few,TRBJ1-2,TRBD1,CASSLSGTGSAGYTF,TGCGCCAGCAGTTTGTCCGGGACAGGATCTGCTGGCTACACCTTC
TRBV11-2,.,TRBJ2-7,.,CASSLRTRVEAGSYEQYF,TGTGCCAGCAGCTTACGGACGAGGGTCGAGGCTGGTTCCTACGAGCAGTACTTC
TRBV12-3/TRBV12-4,.,TRBJ2-5,.,CASSLSAWGRKETQYF,TGTGCCAGCAGTTTATCCGCGTGGGGGCGAAAAGAGACCCAGTACTTC
TRBV20-1,few,TRBJ2-5,TRBD1,CSARRLQGASETQYF,TGCAGTGCTAGACGCCTACAGGGGGCTAGTGAGACCCAGTACTTC
TRBV5-1,.,TRBJ1-2,.,CASSPLQTYYGYTF,TGCGCCAGCAGCCCGCTACAGACGTACTATGGCTACACCTTC
TRBV20-1,.,TRBJ2-1,TRBD1,CSAIGRGHEYNEQFF,TGCAGTGCTATCGGCAGGGGGCATGAGTACAATGAGCAGTTCTTC
TRBV7-2,.,TRBJ1-5,.,CASSLLGGGRNQPQHF,TGTGCCAGCAGCTTATTAGGGGGAGGTCGGAATCAGCCCCAGCATTTT
TRBV4-1,few,TRBJ2-1,TRBD1,CASSQDPAGTGTRRQQFF,TGCGCCAGCAGCCAAGATCCGGCCGGGACAGGGACCCGGAGGCAGCAGTTCTTC
TRBV20-1,.,TRBJ1-1,.,CSAQSGGMNTEAFF,TGCAGTGCCCAGTCGGGGGGAATGAACACTGAAGCTTTCTTT
TRBV7-2,.,TRBJ2-5,.,CASSPRGQGPQYF,TGTGCCAGCAGCCCCAGGGGCCAAGGGCCCCAGTACTTC
TRBV7-3,few,TRBJ1-6,TRBD1,CASSARDRYNSPLHF,TGTGCCAGCAGCGCGAGGGACAGATATAATTCACCCCTCCACTTT
TRBV12-3/TRBV12-4,.,TRBJ2-1,.,CASSHPLVGNEQFF,TGTGCCAGCAGTCACCCCCTGGTTGGCAATGAGCAGTTCTTC
TRBV28,many,TRBJ2-1,.,CASSFQYNEQFF,TGTGCCAGCAGTTTTCAGTACAATGAGCAGTTCTTC
TRBV20-1,once,TRBJ2-1,TRBD2,CSARERTSYEQFF,TGCAGTGCTAGAGAGAGGACTAGCTATGAGCAGTTCTTC